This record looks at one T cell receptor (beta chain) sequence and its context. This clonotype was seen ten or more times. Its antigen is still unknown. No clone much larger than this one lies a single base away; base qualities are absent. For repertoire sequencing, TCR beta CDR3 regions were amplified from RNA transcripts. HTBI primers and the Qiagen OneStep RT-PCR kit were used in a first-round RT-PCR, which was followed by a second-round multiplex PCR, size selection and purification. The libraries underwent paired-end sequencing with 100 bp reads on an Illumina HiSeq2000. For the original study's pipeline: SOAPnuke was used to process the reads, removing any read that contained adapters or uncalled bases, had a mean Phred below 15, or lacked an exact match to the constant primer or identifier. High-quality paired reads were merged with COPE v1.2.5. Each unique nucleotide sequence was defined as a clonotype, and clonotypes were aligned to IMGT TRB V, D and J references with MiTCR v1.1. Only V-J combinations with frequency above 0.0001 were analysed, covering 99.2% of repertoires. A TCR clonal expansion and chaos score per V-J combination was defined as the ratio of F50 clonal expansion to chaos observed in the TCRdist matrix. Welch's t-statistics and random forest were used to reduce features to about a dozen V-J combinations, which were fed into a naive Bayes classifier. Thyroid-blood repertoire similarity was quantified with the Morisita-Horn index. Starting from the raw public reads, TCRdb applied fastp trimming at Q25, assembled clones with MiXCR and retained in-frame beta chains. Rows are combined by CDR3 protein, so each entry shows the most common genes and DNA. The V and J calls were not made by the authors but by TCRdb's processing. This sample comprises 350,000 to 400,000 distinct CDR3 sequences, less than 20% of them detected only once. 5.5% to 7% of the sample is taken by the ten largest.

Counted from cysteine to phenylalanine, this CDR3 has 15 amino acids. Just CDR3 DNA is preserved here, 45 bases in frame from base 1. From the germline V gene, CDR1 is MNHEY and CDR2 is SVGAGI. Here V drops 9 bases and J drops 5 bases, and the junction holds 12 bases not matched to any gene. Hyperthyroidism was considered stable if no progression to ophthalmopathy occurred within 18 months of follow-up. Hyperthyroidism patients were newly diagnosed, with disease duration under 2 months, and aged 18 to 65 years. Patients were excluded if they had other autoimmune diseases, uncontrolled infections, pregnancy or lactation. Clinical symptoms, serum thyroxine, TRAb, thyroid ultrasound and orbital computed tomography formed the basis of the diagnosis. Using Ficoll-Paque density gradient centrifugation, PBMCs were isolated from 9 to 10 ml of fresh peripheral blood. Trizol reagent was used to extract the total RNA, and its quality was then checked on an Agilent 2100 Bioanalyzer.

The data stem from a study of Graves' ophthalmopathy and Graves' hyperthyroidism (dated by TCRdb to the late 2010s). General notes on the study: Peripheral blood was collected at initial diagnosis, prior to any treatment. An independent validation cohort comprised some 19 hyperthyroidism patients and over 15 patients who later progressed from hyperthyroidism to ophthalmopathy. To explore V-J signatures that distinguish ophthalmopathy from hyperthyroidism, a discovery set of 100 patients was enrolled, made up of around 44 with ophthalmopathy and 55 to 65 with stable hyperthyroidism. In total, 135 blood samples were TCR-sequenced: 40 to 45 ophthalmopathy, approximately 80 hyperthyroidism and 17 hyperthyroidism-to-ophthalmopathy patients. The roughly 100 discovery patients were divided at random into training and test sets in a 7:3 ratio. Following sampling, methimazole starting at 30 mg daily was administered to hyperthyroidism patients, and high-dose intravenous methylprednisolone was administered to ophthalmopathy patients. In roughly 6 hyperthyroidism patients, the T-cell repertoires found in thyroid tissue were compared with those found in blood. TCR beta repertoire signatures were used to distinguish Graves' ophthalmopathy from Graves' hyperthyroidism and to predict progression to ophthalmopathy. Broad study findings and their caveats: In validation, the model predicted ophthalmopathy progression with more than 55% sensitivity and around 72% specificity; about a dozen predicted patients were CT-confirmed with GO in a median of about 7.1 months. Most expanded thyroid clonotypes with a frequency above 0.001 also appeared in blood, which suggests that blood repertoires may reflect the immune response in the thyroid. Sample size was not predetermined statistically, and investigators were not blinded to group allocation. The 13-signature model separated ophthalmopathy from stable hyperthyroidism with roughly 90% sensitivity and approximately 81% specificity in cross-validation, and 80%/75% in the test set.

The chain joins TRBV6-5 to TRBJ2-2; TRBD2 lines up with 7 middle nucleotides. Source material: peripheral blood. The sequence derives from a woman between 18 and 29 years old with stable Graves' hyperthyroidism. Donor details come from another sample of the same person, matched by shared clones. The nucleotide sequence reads TGTGCCAGTTCATGGGTAGCGGGTCTTACCGGGGAGCTGTTTTTT. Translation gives CASSWVAGLTGELFF.